This T cell receptor beta chain was sequenced in a study of long-term antiretroviral therapy in people with HIV. The germline CDR1 and CDR2 sequences are SGHRS and YFSETQ. The CDR3 spans 13 residues. V was clipped by 3 bases and J by 12 bases; unmatched bases: 6. Assay version v3.0 of immunoSEQ was used, and it was run at survey level. The data were produced by immunoSEQ multiplex PCR, yet TCRdb's version contains in-frame clones alone and is incomplete. The data hold about 44,000 clones, with about 95% observed a single time. This TCR was recovered from a woman between 50 and 59 years old with HIV. The sample was unsorted PBMCs, taken 3.7 years after starting antiretroviral therapy. This chain links TRBV5-1 with TRBJ2-1; TRBD1 agrees at 10 bases. CDR3 DNA: TGCGCCAGCAGCTCCGGGACAGGGGTTGTGCAGTTCTTC. Protein sequence: CASSSGTGVVQFF.